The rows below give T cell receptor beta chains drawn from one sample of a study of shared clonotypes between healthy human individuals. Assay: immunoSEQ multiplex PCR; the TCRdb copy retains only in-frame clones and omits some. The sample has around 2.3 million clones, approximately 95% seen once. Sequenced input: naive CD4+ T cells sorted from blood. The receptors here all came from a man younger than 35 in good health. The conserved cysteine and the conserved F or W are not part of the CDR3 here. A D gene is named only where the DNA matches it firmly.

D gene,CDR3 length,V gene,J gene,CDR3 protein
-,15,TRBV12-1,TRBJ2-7,ASSLASPSGHSYEQY
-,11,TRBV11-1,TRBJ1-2,ASSQGRFYGYT
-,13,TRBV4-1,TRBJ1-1,ASSQGIGRDLSDF
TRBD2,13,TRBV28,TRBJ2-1,ATIQVAGGGNEQF
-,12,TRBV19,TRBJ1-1,ASSERTMNTEAF
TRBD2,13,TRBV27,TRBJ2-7,ASSLLGGTKDEQY
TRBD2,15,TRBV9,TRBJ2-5,ASSVGPLAGGQETQY
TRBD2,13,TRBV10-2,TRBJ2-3,ASRSTSGGTDTQY
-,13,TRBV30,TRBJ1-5,AWSRQTYSNQPQH
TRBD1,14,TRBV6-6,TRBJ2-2,ASSRGQGAGTGELF
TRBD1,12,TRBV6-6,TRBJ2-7,ASSLGQGRYEQY
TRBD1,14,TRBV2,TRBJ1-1,ASSGELDRGKTEAF
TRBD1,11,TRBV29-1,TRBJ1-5,SVGTGYNQPQH
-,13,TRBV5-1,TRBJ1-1,ASSLGALVNTEAF
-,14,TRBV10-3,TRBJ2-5,AISDGGHPRKETQY
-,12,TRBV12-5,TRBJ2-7,ASLWTGGTYEQY
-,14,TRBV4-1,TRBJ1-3,ASSQDRGESGNTIY
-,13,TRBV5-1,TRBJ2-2,ASSLREAFAGELF
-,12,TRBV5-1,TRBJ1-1,ASSLGRGSTEAF
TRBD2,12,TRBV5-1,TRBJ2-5,ASSLGAGPETQY
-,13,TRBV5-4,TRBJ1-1,ASSLVGGKNTEAF
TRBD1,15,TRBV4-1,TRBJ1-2,ASSQEPGTGGRGGYT
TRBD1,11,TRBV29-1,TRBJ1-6,SVGDSGNSPLH
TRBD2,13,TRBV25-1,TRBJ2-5,ASSLGGLGRETQY
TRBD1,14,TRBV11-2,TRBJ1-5,ASSNTGQGRNQPQH
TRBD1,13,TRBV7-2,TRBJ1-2,ASSFGQGATYGYT
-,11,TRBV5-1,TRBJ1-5,ASSRTVNQPQH
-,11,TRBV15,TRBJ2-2,ATSRDLFGELF
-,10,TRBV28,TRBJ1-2,ASSSGPYGYT